What follows describes a single T cell receptor beta chain. Its antigen remains unidentified. Per-base qualities were not stored, and no clone one base away is much larger. Libraries were prepared through the immunoSEQ multiplex PCR assay. DNA from the cultured, isolated CD4+ T cells was subjected to TCR beta CDR3 sequencing. The paper's processing steps were these. Non-productive TCR sequences were removed, reads were trimmed to the CDR3 region, and CDR3s of at least 7 amino acids were retained. Antigen-specific clonotypes were identified with the MANAFEST web app by comparing expansion in peptide wells against reference cultures. For clones to be considered positive, expansion at FDR<0.05 versus reference and all other wells, an odds ratio above 5, and a frequency above 0.1% in two replicate wells were required. Clonotypes significantly expanded in SARS-CoV-2 spike wells and in at least one common cold coronavirus spike condition were defined as cross-reactive. Using the stringdist R package, CDR3 similarity was measured by Levenshtein distance, and unrooted trees were constructed with ape in R 3.6.1. The clones in this table, taken by TCRdb from immuneACCESS, are in-frame only. Not every clone is retained; where verified, under half of the shortfall comes from an unresolved V gene, and the cause of the rest is unknown. V and J calls and clone size are copied from that table; D and trimming were computed from the DNA. This sample is represented by some 20,000 clones; approximately 70% of them were singletons. The top ten constitute 8.5% to 10% of the sample.

Per the germline V gene (reference sequence), DFQATT is the CDR1 and SNEGSKA is the CDR2. V is pared back by 3 bases and J by 7 bases, with 10 bases lying between the germline termini. The cysteine opens and the phenylalanine closes a CDR3 of 12 amino acids. CDR3 DNA is the only sequence kept; it has 36 bases, read in frame from the first base. This record comes from a study of vaccination effects on CD4 cells after COVID-19 (dated by TCRdb to about 2022). Looking at the study overall: Each participant got two doses of an mRNA SARS-CoV-2 vaccine, either BNT162b2 or mRNA-1273. SARS-CoV-2 spike-specific CD4+ TCR repertoires were compared before and after mRNA vaccination in COVID-19 convalescent patients and in infection-naive vaccine recipients. The full study included 9 to 10 COVID-19 convalescent patients and a handful of SARS-CoV-2-naive healthy vaccine recipients. In the study, cultures from other donors were sequenced using the Oncomine TCR Beta short-read assay on an Illumina iSeq 100. Study-wide findings and limitations: Marked clonal contraction was observed in both infection-induced and vaccine-induced clones at late post-vaccination timepoints, consistent with waning T cell responses. Limitations of the study were the small number of convalescent patients and the absence of early post-infection timepoints. In healthy vaccine recipients, vaccine-induced clones were almost all SARS-CoV-2 mono-reactive, with only 1 of 255 being cross-reactive with common cold coronaviruses.

In the ViraFEST assay, PBMC were stimulated with viral peptide pools, and TCR sequencing was then used to find antigen-specific CD4+ T cell clonotypes based on their expansion. After 10 to 11 days of culture, CD4+ T cells were isolated with the EasySep CD4+ T cell isolation kit. The absence of prior SARS-CoV-2 infection in healthy vaccine recipients was confirmed by negative nucleocapsid antibodies before and after vaccination. Approximately 2.1 million PBMC per well were cultured in IMDM with roughly 5% human AB serum, around 9.1 IU/ml IL-2 and gentamicin, plus 10 ug/ml peptides. Half of the culture medium was replaced with fresh IL-2-containing medium on days 3 and 7. Unless otherwise noted, each peptide stimulation condition was cultured in triplicate wells. Using Ficoll-Paque Plus gradient centrifugation, PBMC were separated from whole blood and then either used fresh or cryopreserved at -140C. Overlapping peptide pools spanned the spike proteins of SARS-CoV-2 and the common cold coronaviruses HCoV-NL63, HCoV-OC43 and HCoV-229E. The QIAamp micro DNA kit was used to extract genomic DNA from the cultured CD4+ T cells.

This TCR was sampled from a human donor who received a COVID-19 vaccine. Sequenced here: CD4+ T cells from PBMCs cultured with HCoV-NL63 spike peptides, sampled before COVID-19 vaccination. Read against the paper, the sample's cell subset or site label means: HCoV-NL63 spike overlapping peptide pool stimulation. The chain is encoded by TRBV20-1 joined to TRBJ1-5; the D gene is not confidently resolved. The bases are TGCAGTGCTAGTAAAATGGGGCAGCCCCAGCATTTT. This translates into CSASKMGQPQHF.